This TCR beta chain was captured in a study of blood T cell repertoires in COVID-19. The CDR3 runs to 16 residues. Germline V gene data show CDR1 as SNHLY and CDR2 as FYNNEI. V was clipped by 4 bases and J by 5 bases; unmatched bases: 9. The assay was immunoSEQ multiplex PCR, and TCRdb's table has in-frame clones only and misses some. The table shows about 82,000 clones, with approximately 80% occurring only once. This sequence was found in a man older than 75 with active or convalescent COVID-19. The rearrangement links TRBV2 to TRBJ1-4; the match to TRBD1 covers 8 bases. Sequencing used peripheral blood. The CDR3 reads CASSARQGRGNEKLFF. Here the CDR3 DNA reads TGTGCCAGCAGTGCCCGACAGGGGCGTGGGAATGAAAAACTGTTTTTT. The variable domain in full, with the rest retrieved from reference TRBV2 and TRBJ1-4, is EPEVTQTPSHQVTQMGQEVILRCVPISNHLYFYWYRQILGQKVEFLVSFYNNEISEKSEIFDDQFSVERPDGSNFTLKIRSTKLEDSAMYFCASSARQGRGNEKLFFGSGTQLSVL.